One and the same sample provided the 22 T cell receptor beta chains below, sequenced in a study of T-cell reconstitution after alpha-beta-depleted transplantation in children. Preparation of the TCRbeta library was carried out with unique molecular identifiers. TCRdb fed the PCR reads into MiXCR, producing one record per CDR3 protein. This table has around 960,000 distinct CDR3 sequences, 25% to 35% appearing once. Sequenced here: PBMCs, mostly from graft donor cells, sampled 360 days after TCRalphabeta/CD19-depleted stem cell transplant. Every receptor here comes from a boy less than two years old who had a stem cell transplant for SCID, so the T cells may come from the graft donor.

The chain links TRBV5-6 to TRBJ2-1, with D maybe TRBD2 (7 bases). CDR1 SGHDT and CDR2 YYEEEE come from the germline V gene. The V end was cut by 2 bases, the J end by 13 bases, with 13 bases between. The CDR3 extends over 12 amino acids. The CDR3 region is CASSLGGVGQFF. In DNA form, the CDR3 reads TGTGCCAGCAGCTTAGGGGGGGTGGGACAGTTCTTC.

This chain links TRBV15 with TRBJ2-1; 9 bases match TRBD2. In germline, CDR1 is LNHNV, CDR2 YYDKDF (reference sequence). Trimming took 0 bases from V and 5 from J; bases not matched to a gene: 5. This CDR3 is 16 amino acids long. The CDR3 nucleotides are TGTGCCACCAGCAGAGATTGGGTAGCGGGGGACAATGAGCAGTTCTTC. Translating gives CATSRDWVAGDNEQFF.

Here the CDR3 reads CASSQVGRTDNNEQFF. CDR3 in DNA: TGTGCCAGCAGCCAAGTTGGAAGGACAGACAACAATGAGCAGTTCTTC. This chain links TRBV4-2 with TRBJ2-1; TRBD1 might be the D (6 bases). The V end was cut by 1 base, the J end by 5 bases, with 15 bases between. Germline CDR1 and CDR2: LGHNA and YNFKEQ. The CDR3 runs to 16 residues.

This clonotype has a handful of counts. Written as DNA, the CDR3 is TGTGCCAGCAGCCAAGATCGCGGGGCAGCATCAGAGCAGTACTTC. Protein product: CASSQDRGAASEQYF. The chain couples TRBV4-2 to TRBJ2-7; D possibly corresponds to TRBD2 (6 bases). The V gene's germline CDR1 is LGHNA and CDR2 YNFKEQ. This CDR3 comprises 15 residues. The V and J ends lost 0 bases and 7 bases respectively, with 16 bases between them.

The chain couples TRBV4-1 to TRBJ2-5; 8 nucleotides agree with TRBD2. The germline V gene has CDR1 MGHRA and CDR2 YSYEKL. The CDR3 runs to 18 residues. Unmatched junction bases numbered 9, after V lost 0 bases and J lost 0 bases. The CDR3 sequence is CASSQDAPGGGYQETQYF. The CDR3 DNA sequence: TGCGCCAGCAGCCAAGATGCCCCTGGCGGGGGGTACCAAGAGACCCAGTACTTC.

This clonotype was picked up a small number of times. The chain couples TRBV9 to TRBJ2-3; the D gene is possibly TRBD1 (5 bases). The V gene's germline CDR1 is SGDLS and CDR2 YYNGEE. Trimming stripped 0 bases from V and 2 bases from J, with 13 bases between. CDR3 length: 16 residues. The CDR3 DNA follows: TGTGCCAGCAGCGTAGGTACAGGAATGGTCACAGATACGCAGTATTTT. It codes for CASSVGTGMVTDTQYF.

This clonotype was seen a handful of times. The chain carries TRBV7-2 and TRBJ2-3, with D maybe TRBD1 (6 bases). Germline CDR1 reads SGHTA; CDR2 reads FQGNSA. The CDR3 is 14 residues long. With 1 base removed from V and 4 bases from J, the gap between germline ends came to 9 bases. The CDR3: CASSLGYRADTQYF. CDR3 coding DNA: TGTGCCAGCAGCTTAGGGTACAGGGCAGATACGCAGTATTTT.

This clonotype was recorded a few times. The J gene is TRBJ1-1, the V gene TRBV2; D is uncertain. The CDR3 loop spans 15 amino acids. Per germline, CDR1 SNHLY and CDR2 FYNNEI. V lost 5 bases to trimming and J lost 1 base, with 14 bases between them. The CDR3 DNA follows: TGTGCCAGCAGTCCGAACCACTTGGGGAACACTGAAGCTTTCTTT. Its protein is CASSPNHLGNTEAFF.

In this sample, this clonotype turned up a few times. The chain combines TRBV15 with TRBJ2-7; unclear D gene. The CDR3 runs to 12 residues. V shed 1 base and J shed 7 bases, with 8 bases lying between them. The germline V gene has CDR1 LNHNV and CDR2 YYDKDF (reference sequence). CDR3 coding DNA: TGTGCCACCAGCAGAGGGTTCGATGAGCAGTACTTC. Its protein product is CATSRGFDEQYF. Combining the CDR3 with reference TRBV15 and TRBJ2-7 gives the whole variable domain DAMVIQNPRYQVTQFGKPVTLSCSQTLNHNVMYWYQQKSSQAPKLLFHYYDKDFNNEADTPDNFQSRRPNTSFCFLDIRSPGLGDTAMYLCATSRGFDEQYFGPGTRLTVT.

This clonotype was recorded a few times. For the CDR3, the DNA is TGTGCCAGCAGCTTCGGAACCAGCGGGGAGCAGTTCTTC. It is translated as CASSFGTSGEQFF. V gene TRBV7-9 combines with J gene TRBJ2-1; D is possibly TRBD2 (6 bases). Germline CDR1 is SEHNR and CDR2 is FQNEAQ (reference sequence). The CDR3 is 13 amino acids. The V gene lost 3 bases and the J gene lost 10 bases, with 13 bases spanning the gap. The whole variable domain, remainder taken from reference TRBV7-9 and TRBJ2-1, is DTGVSQNPRHKITKRGQNVTFRCDPISEHNRLYWYRQTLGQGPEFLTYFQNEAQLEKSRLLSDRFSAERPKGSFSTLEIQRTEQGDSAMYLCASSFGTSGEQFFGPGTRLTVL.

This clonotype has more than one count but fewer than ten. The chain combines TRBV12-3 or TRBV12-4 with TRBJ1-5, with D uncertain. This CDR3 is built from 12 residues. The V end lost 3 bases, the J end lost 5 bases, and 5 bases lay between the germline ends. Here the CDR3 reads CASSFEYQPQHF. The CDR3 nucleotides read TGTGCCAGCAGTTTTGAATATCAGCCCCAGCATTTT.

This clonotype was seen only a few times. The V and J genes are TRBV20-1 and TRBJ1-2; D perhaps matches TRBD1 (5 bases). Germline lookup yields CDR1 DFQATT and CDR2 SNEGSKA (reference sequence). Trimming pared 6 bases from V and 3 bases from J, leaving 14 bases between. The CDR3 runs 13 residues. The CDR3 loop is CSAERGRYYGYTF. The CDR3, as DNA: TGCAGTGCCGAGAGGGGACGGTACTATGGCTACACCTTC.

This clonotype was counted only a few times. The rearrangement joins TRBV6-4 to TRBJ2-7; D gene uncertain. Trimming stripped 2 bases from V and 6 bases from J, with 8 bases between. The CDR3 is 12 amino acids. The germline gives CDR1 MRHNA, CDR2 SNTAGT. The CDR3 is CASSDAGGEQYF. The CDR3 bases are TGTGCCAGCAGTGACGCTGGTGGCGAGCAGTACTTC.

CDR3: CSAGKASEGEKLFF. CDR3 in DNA: TGCAGTGCCGGAAAGGCCTCTGAGGGTGAAAAACTGTTTTTT. The chain has TRBV20-1 and TRBJ1-4; D gene uncertain. Germline loops: CDR1 DFQATT, CDR2 SNEGSKA (reference sequence). This CDR3 contains 14 residues. V was clipped by 6 bases and J by 7 bases, with 18 bases between them.

The gene calls are TRBV10-1 and TRBJ2-7; D is possibly TRBD1 (5 bases). Between the trimmed V and J ends, which lost 5 bases and 3 bases, there was a span of 11 bases. The germline V gene encodes CDR1 WNHNN and CDR2 SYGVQD (reference sequence). The CDR3 spans 13 residues. The CDR3 reads CASSPGIDYEQYF. The CDR3 DNA reads as TGCGCCAGCAGTCCAGGGATAGACTACGAGCAGTACTTC.

This clonotype has only a few counts. J is TRBJ1-5 and V is TRBV12-3 or TRBV12-4; D is ambiguous. This CDR3 is built from 14 residues. V lost 7 bases to trimming and J lost 2 bases, with 12 bases between them. Here the CDR3 DNA reads TGTGCCAGCATTTATTCGGGTGGCAATCAGCCCCAGCATTTT. This translates into CASIYSGGNQPQHF.

The count of this clonotype is one. The chain recombines TRBV15 with TRBJ1-1; D unclear. Per germline, CDR1 LNHNV and CDR2 YYDKDF (reference sequence). The CDR3 runs 13 residues. Trimming removed 0 bases at V and 3 bases at J, with 5 bases between. DNA for the CDR3: TGTGCCACCAGCAGAGACAAACACACTGAAGCTTTCTTT. Its translation is CATSRDKHTEAFF.

The J gene is TRBJ1-5, the V gene TRBV18; 9 bases align to TRBD1. Looked up from germline, CDR1 is KGHSH and CDR2 is LQKENI. This CDR3 has 16 amino acids. Trimming cost V 4 bases and J 4 bases; bases outside gene matches: 8. The CDR3 DNA is TGTGCCAGCTCACTTCAGGGACAGGGAGCGAATCAGCCCCAGCATTTT. Its protein is CASSLQGQGANQPQHF.

The gene calls are TRBV7-2 and TRBJ2-3, with 8 bases identical to TRBD1. From germline, CDR1 is SGHTA and CDR2 FQGNSA. Trimming at V came to 7 bases and at J to 9 bases, leaving 9 bases not matched to a gene. The CDR3 sequence is 13 residues long. The CDR3 nucleotides are TGTGCCAGCACCGGACAGGGTTTGGAAACGCAGTATTTT. Translated: CASTGQGLETQYF.

V usage is TRBV12-3 or TRBV12-4 and J usage is TRBJ2-2; D gene ambiguous. The CDR3 covers 14 residues. The V end lost 6 bases, the J end lost 1 base, and 9 bases lay between the germline ends. In nucleotides, the CDR3 is TGTGCCAGCAGCTTCTCTTTGAACACCGGGGAGCTGTTTTTT. Translated, it gives CASSFSLNTGELFF.

This clonotype was detected only a few times. The rearrangement uses TRBV30 and TRBJ1-2; no reliable D call. With 4 bases removed from V and 5 bases from J, the gap between germline ends came to 17 bases. Germline-derived CDR1 and CDR2 are GTSNPN and SVGIG (reference sequence). The length of the CDR3 is 14 residues. CDR3 residues: CAWTSTRTRYGYTF. In DNA form, the CDR3 reads TGTGCCTGGACCTCCACGCGGACCCGATATGGCTACACCTTC.

As DNA, the CDR3 is TGCGCCAGCAGCCAGAGAGGGGGCGGCGAAAAACTGTTTTTT. It yields the protein CASSQRGGGEKLFF. The V and J genes are TRBV4-1 and TRBJ1-4; TRBD1 matches at 7 bases. V lost 3 bases to trimming and J lost 8 bases; unmatched junction nucleotides: 6. The CDR3 spans 14 residues. Germline V gene lookup returns CDR1 MGHRA and CDR2 YSYEKL.